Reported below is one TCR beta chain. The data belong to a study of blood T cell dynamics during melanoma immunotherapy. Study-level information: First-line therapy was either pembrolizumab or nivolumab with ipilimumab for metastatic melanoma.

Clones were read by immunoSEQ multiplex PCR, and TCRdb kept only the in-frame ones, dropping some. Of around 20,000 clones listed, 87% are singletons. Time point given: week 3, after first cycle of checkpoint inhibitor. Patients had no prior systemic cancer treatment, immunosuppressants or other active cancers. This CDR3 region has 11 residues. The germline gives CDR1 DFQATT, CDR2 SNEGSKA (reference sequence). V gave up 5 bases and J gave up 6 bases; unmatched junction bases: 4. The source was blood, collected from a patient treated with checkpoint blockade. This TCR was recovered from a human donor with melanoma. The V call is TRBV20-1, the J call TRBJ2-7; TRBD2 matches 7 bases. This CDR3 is CSAATSAEQYF. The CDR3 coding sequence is TGCAGTGCTGCAACTAGCGCCGAGCAGTACTTC.